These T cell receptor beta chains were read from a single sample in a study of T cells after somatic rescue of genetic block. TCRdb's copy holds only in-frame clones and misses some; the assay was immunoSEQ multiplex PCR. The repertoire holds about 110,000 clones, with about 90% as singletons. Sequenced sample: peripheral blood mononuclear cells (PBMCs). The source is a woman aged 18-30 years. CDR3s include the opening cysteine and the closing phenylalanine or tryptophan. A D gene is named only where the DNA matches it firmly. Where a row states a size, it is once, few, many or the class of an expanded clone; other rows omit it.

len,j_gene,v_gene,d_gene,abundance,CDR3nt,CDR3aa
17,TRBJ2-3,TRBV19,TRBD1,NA,TGTGCCAGTAGTATAGATGGGGGGACAGGGTTCACAGATACGCAGTATTTT,CASSIDGGTGFTDTQYF
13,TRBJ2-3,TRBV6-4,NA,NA,TGTGCCAGCAGTGAGGGGGACACAGATACGCAGTATTTT,CASSEGDTDTQYF
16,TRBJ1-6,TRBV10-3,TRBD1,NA,TGTGCCATCGGGGAGCCAGGGGGCGCGGTAGGTTCACCCCTCCACTTT,CAIGEPGGAVGSPLHF
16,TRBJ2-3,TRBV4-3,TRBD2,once,TGCGCCAGCAGCCAAGAGGGCGGGGGGGGCACAGATACGCAGTATTTT,CASSQEGGGGTDTQYF
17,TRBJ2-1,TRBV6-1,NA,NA,TGTGCCAGCAGTGAAAGTTTGACGGGGAGCTCCTACAATGAGCAGTTCTTC,CASSESLTGSSYNEQFF
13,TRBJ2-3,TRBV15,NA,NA,TGTGCCACCAGCAGAGTAGGGGCGGATACGCAGTATTTT,CATSRVGADTQYF
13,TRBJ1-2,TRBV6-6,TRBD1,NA,TGTGCCAGCAGCAGGACAGGGGTCTATGGCTACACCTTC,CASSRTGVYGYTF
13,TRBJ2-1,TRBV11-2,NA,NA,TGTGCCAGCAGCATTCGGACGAACAATGAGCAGTTCTTC,CASSIRTNNEQFF
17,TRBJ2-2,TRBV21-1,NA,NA,TGTGCCAGCAGCCCCGAACGGGGACTAGCGTTCACCGGGGAGCTGTTTTTT,CASSPERGLAFTGELFF
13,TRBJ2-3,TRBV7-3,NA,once,TGTGCCAGCAGCTCCGGGGGCACAGATACGCAGTATTTT,CASSSGGTDTQYF
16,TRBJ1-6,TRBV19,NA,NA,TGTGCCAGTAGTATAGTCCGGACAGTGGGTACCCCACCCCTCCACTTT,CASSIVRTVGTPPLHF
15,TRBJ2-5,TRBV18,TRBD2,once,TGTGCCAGCTCACCACGGCTCGGGGGGGCGGAGACCCAGTACTTC,CASSPRLGGAETQYF
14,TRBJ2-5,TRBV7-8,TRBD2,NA,TGTGCCAGCACCATAGCGGGGTACCAAGAGACCCAGTACTTC,CASTIAGYQETQYF
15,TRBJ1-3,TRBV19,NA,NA,TGTGCCAGTAGTGAACCGGGAACCTCTGGAAACACCATATATTTT,CASSEPGTSGNTIYF
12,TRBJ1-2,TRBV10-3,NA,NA,TGTGCCATCAGTGAGTGGAGGGCCGCCGTAGCCTTC,CAISEWRAAVAF
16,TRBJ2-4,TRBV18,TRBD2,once,TGTGCCAGCTCACCAGCTAGCGGGGAGGCTGGGAACATTCAGTACTTC,CASSPASGEAGNIQYF
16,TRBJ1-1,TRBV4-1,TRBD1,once,TGCGCCAGCAGCCCACGTCAGGGGGACCTGAACACTGAAGCTTTCTTT,CASSPRQGDLNTEAFF